Listed below are T cell receptor beta chains from one sample, sequenced in a study of blood T cell repertoires in COVID-19. Sequencing was performed with immunoSEQ multiplex PCR; in TCRdb, only in-frame clones are kept and a portion is missing. The table lists 150,000 to 200,000 clones, approximately 84% of them singletons. The sample was peripheral blood. The receptor set was obtained from an elderly woman with acute or convalescent COVID-19. The CDR3 runs from the conserved cysteine through the conserved F or W. The D gene is left open where the match is weak. Clone size appears in some rows only: once, few, many, or a class for an expanded clone.

D	V	J	size	DNA	CDR3
.	TRBV2	TRBJ2-7	.	TGTGCCAGCAGCCCTCGGGGCGAGCAGTACTTC	CASSPRGEQYF
TRBD1	TRBV6-5	TRBJ2-5	.	TGTGCCAGCAGCAGACAGGGAGAGACCCAGTACTTC	CASSRQGETQYF
.	TRBV6-5	TRBJ2-3	.	TGTGCCAGCAGCGGACAAGGCACAGATACGCAGTATTTT	CASSGQGTDTQYF
.	TRBV19	TRBJ2-1	.	TGTGCCAGTAGTAAGGGGCCCAATGAGCAGTTCTTC	CASSKGPNEQFF
.	TRBV3-1/TRBV3-2	TRBJ2-5	.	TGTGCCAGCAGCCAAGGGGGCCAGAAACAAGAGACCCAGTACTTC	CASSQGGQKQETQYF
TRBD1	TRBV28	TRBJ1-5	.	TGTGCCAGCAGTTTATACCCTAACAGGGGGCGAGATGGTCAGCCCCAGCATTTT	CASSLYPNRGRDGQPQHF
TRBD2	TRBV3-1/TRBV3-2	TRBJ2-1	few	TGTGCCAGCAGCCAAAGCGGGAGTGGCTCCTACAATGAGCAGTTCTTC	CASSQSGSGSYNEQFF
.	TRBV9	TRBJ2-1	.	TGTGCCAGCAGCGTACAAGCGGGCTCCTACAATGAGCAGTTCTTC	CASSVQAGSYNEQFF
.	TRBV6-2/TRBV6-3	TRBJ1-2	.	TGTGCCAGCAGTACAGGACCCAACTATGGCTACACCTTC	CASSTGPNYGYTF
TRBD1	TRBV5-1	TRBJ2-5	.	TGCGCCAGCAGCTCAGGGGACAGGGTAGGAGAAGAGACCCAGTACTTC	CASSSGDRVGEETQYF
TRBD1	TRBV6-5	TRBJ2-7	.	TGTGCCAGCAGTTGGAATACAGGGGTCCACGAGCAGTACTTC	CASSWNTGVHEQYF
.	TRBV10-3	TRBJ1-1	.	TGTGCCATCAGTGAGTCGGGGCTCGGAGAAGCTTTCTTT	CAISESGLGEAFF
.	TRBV6-5	TRBJ1-1	.	TGTGCCAGCAGCGGTTCAGGGGTCACTGAAGCTTTCTTT	CASSGSGVTEAFF
TRBD2	TRBV19	TRBJ2-7	.	TGTGCCAGTAGTATAAAATCTAGCGGGACCTACGAGCAGTACTTC	CASSIKSSGTYEQYF
TRBD1	TRBV4-3	TRBJ2-3	few	TGCGCCAGCAGCCGTAATACAGGGGGAACTAGCACAGATACGCAGTATTTT	CASSRNTGGTSTDTQYF
.	TRBV21-1	TRBJ1-3	.	TGTGCCAGCCCGACAGGGGACATCTCTGGAAACACCATATATTTT	CASPTGDISGNTIYF
TRBD2	TRBV7-9	TRBJ2-1	.	TGTGCCAGCAGCGGACGGGGGGACTCCTACAATGAGCAGTTCTTC	CASSGRGDSYNEQFF
TRBD1	TRBV19	TRBJ1-5	once	TGTGCCAGTAGTAGAGACAGGGGGGGCAATCAGCCCCAGCATTTT	CASSRDRGGNQPQHF
.	TRBV6-1	TRBJ2-4	.	TGTGCCAGCAGTGAAAGGTCAAGCGGGCGAGGGGAGTACTTC	CASSERSSGRGEYF
.	TRBV6-5	TRBJ2-7	.	TGTGCCAGCAGTTACCAATACGAGCAGTACTTC	CASSYQYEQYF